These 3 T cell receptor beta chains came from one sample sequenced in a study of T cell clones after liver transplantation. The protocol was immunoSEQ multiplex PCR, while the TCRdb copy is restricted to in-frame clones and leaves out a portion. The profile shows tens of thousands of clones, around four fifths of them singletons. The source material was CD4+ T cells from blood, sampled 48 to 50 months after liver transplant. Source of these receptors: a human patient who received a liver transplant. Some of the T cells may derive from the graft donor.

The chain is built from TRBV7-2 and TRBJ1-1, with no clear D. The CDR3 runs 14 residues. Germline V gives CDR1 SGHTA, CDR2 FQGNSA. With 3 bases removed from V and 4 bases from J, the gap between germline ends came to 12 bases. CDR3 sequence reads: CASSFTGPITEAFF. The DNA for the CDR3 is TGTGCCAGCAGCTTTACGGGCCCGATCACTGAAGCTTTCTTT.

The rearrangement uses TRBV5-1 and TRBJ2-3; D uncertain. There are 13 residues in the CDR3. Per germline, CDR1 SGHRS and CDR2 YFSETQ. Trimming took off 1 base at V and 5 bases at J, with 8 bases between the two ends. The DNA of the CDR3 is TGCGCCAGCAGCTTGAGTTTTGGAGATACGCAGTATTTT. Residues: CASSLSFGDTQYF.

This rearrangement joins TRBV11-2 to TRBJ2-3, with D tentatively TRBD2 (5 bases). V was shortened by 1 base and J by 3 bases, with 11 bases between the two germline ends. The germline gives CDR1 SGHAT, CDR2 FQNNGV. The CDR3 length is 15 residues. CDR3 in DNA: TGTGCCAGCAGCTTAGTCCCCCTAGCTACAGATACGCAGTATTTT. Amino acid sequence: CASSLVPLATDTQYF. Full variable domain (rest looked up from reference TRBV11-2 and TRBJ2-3): EAGVAQSPRYKIIEKRQSVAFWCNPISGHATLYWYQQILGQGPKLLIQFQNNGVVDDSQLPKDRFSAERLKGVDSTLKIQPAKLEDSAVYLCASSLVPLATDTQYFGPGTRLTVL.